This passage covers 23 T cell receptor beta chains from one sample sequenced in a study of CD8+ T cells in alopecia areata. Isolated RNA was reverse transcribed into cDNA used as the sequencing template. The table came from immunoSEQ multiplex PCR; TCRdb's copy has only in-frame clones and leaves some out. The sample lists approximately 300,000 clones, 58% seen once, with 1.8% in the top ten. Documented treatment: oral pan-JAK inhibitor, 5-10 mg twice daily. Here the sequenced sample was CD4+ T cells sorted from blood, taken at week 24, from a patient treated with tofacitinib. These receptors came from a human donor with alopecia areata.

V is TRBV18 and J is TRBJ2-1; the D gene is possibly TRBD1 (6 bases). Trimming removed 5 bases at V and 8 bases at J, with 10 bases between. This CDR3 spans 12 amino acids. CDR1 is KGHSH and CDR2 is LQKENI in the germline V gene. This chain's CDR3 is CASSSQGDEQFF. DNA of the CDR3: TGTGCCAGCTCATCACAGGGCGATGAGCAGTTCTTC.

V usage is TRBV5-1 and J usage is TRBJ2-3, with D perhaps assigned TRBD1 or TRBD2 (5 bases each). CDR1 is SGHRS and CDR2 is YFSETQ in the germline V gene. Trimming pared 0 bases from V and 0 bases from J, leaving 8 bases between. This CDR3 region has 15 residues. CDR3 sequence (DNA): TGCGCCAGCAGCTTGGATTGGGGGAGCACAGATACGCAGTATTTT. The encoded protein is CASSLDWGSTDTQYF.

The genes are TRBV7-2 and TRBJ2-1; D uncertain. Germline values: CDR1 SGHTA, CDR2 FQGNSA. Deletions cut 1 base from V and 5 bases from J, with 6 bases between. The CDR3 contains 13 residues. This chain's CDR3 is CASSLGPDNEQFF. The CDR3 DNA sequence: TGTGCCAGCAGCTTAGGTCCAGACAATGAGCAGTTCTTC.

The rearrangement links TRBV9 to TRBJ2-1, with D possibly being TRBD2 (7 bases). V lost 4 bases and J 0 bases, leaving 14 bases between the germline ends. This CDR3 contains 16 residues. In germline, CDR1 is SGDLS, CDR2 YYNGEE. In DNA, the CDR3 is TGTGCCAGCAGCCTTACCGGGGGGCGCTCCTACAATGAGCAGTTCTTC. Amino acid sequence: CASSLTGGRSYNEQFF.

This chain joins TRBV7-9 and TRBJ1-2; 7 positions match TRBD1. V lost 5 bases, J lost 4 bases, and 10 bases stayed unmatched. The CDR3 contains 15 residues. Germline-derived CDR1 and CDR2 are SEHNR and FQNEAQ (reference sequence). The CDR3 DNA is TGTGCCAGCAGCCCAACAGGGGAACCCTCCTATGGCTACACCTTC. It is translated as CASSPTGEPSYGYTF.

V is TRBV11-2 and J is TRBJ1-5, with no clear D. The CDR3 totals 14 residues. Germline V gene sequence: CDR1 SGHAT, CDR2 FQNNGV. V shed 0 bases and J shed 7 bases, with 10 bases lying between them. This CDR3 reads CASSLDRGGQPQHF. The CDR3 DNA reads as TGTGCCAGCAGCTTAGACCGGGGAGGGCAGCCCCAGCATTTT.

The CDR3 loop reads CASSDRDNQPQHF. The CDR3 DNA sequence: TGTGCCAGCAGCGACAGGGACAATCAGCCCCAGCATTTT. The chain couples TRBV7-9 to TRBJ1-5, with TRBD1 matching over 7 bases. The CDR3 is 13 residues long. J gave up 3 bases and V 5 bases, and 1 base lay outside the gene matches. CDR1 is SEHNR, CDR2 FQNEAQ, per germline (reference sequence). Full variable domain (outside the CDR3, taken from reference TRBV7-9 and TRBJ1-5): DTGVSQNPRHKITKRGQNVTFRCDPISEHNRLYWYRQTLGQGPEFLTYFQNEAQLEKSRLLSDRFSAERPKGSFSTLEIQRTEQGDSAMYLCASSDRDNQPQHFGDGTRLSIL.

The CDR3 loop reads CASSLGHPNTEAFF. In DNA form, the CDR3 reads TGTGCCAGCAGCTTAGGTCACCCGAACACTGAAGCTTTCTTT. This chain joins TRBV7-2 and TRBJ1-1; D unresolved. CDR3 length equals 14 residues. Per the germline V gene, CDR1 is SGHTA and CDR2 is FQGNSA. V was cut by 1 base and J by 1 base, with 7 bases left in between.

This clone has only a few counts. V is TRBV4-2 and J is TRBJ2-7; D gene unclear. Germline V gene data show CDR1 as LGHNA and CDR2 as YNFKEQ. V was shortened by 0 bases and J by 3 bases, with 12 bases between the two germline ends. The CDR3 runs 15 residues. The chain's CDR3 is CASSQELVSRYEQYF. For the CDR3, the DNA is TGTGCCAGCAGCCAAGAGCTCGTTTCACGCTACGAGCAGTACTTC.

The CDR3 reads CAFTNLLEAFF. CDR3 DNA: TGTGCCTTCACTAATCTACTTGAAGCTTTCTTT. J is TRBJ1-1 and V is TRBV30; D not resolved. CDR1 is GTSNPN, CDR2 SVGIG, per germline (reference sequence). The CDR3 is 11 amino acids. Trimming left V 7 bases short and J 7 bases short, with 13 bases between.

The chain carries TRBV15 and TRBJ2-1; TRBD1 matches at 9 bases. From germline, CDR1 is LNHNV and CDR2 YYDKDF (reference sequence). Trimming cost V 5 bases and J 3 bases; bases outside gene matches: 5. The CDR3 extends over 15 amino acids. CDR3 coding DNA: TGTGCCACCAGCCGAAGACAGGGGGACTACAATGAGCAGTTCTTC. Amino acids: CATSRRQGDYNEQFF.

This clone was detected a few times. The CDR3 region is CASSPSSAGGTEAFF. The DNA for the CDR3 is TGCGCCAGCAGCCCGTCCAGCGCGGGGGGCACTGAAGCTTTCTTT. The J gene is TRBJ1-1, the V gene TRBV5-1, with D tentatively TRBD1 (5 bases). CDR1 SGHRS and CDR2 YFSETQ come from the germline V gene. This CDR3 spans 15 amino acids. Trimming took 4 bases from V and 4 from J, leaving 17 bases between them.

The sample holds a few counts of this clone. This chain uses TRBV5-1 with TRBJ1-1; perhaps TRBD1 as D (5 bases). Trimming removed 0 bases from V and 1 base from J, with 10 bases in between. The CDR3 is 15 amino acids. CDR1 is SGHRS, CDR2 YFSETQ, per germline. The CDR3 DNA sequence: TGCGCCAGCAGCTTGGTGGACATTTCGAACACTGAAGCTTTCTTT. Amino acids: CASSLVDISNTEAFF.

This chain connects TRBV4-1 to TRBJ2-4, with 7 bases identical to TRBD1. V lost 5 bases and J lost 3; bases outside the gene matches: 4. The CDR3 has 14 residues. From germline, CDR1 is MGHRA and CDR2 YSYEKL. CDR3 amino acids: CASSTPGGKNIQYF. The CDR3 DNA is TGCGCCAGCAGCACCCCAGGGGGCAAAAACATTCAGTACTTC.

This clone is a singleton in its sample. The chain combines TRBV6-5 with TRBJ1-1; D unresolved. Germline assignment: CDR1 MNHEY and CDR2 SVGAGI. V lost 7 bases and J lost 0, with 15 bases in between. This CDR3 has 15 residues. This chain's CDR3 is CASIKDLVMNTEAFF. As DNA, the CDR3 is TGTGCCAGCATCAAGGATTTGGTCATGAACACTGAAGCTTTCTTT.

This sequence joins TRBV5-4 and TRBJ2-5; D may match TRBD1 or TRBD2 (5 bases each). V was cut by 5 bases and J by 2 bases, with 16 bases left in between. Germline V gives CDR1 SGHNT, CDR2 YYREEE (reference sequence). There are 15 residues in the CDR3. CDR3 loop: CASRHVKGSQETQYF. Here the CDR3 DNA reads TGTGCCAGCAGACACGTTAAGGGGAGTCAAGAGACCCAGTACTTC.

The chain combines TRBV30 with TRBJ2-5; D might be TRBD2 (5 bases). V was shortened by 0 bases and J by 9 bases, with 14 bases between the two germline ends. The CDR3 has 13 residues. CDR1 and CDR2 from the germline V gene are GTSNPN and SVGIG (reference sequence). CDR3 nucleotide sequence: TGTGCCTGGAGTGTACAGCGGTATGCGGCCCAGTACTTC. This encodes CAWSVQRYAAQYF.

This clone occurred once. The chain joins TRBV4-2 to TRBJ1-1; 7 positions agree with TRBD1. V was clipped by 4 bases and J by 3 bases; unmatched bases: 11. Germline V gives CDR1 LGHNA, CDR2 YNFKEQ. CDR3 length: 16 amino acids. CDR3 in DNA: TGTGCCAGCAGCCCTCTCCCGGCAGGGGGGGACACTGAAGCTTTCTTT. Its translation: CASSPLPAGGDTEAFF.

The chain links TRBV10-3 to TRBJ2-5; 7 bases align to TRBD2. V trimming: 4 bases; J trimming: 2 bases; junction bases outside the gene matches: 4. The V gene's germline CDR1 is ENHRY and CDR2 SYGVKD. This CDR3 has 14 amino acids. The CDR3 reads CAISAGGFQETQYF. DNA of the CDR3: TGTGCCATCAGTGCCGGGGGGTTTCAAGAGACCCAGTACTTC.

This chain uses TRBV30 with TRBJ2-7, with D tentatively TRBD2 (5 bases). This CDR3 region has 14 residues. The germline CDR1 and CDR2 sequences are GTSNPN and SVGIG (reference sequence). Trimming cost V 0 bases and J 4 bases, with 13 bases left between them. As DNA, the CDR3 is TGTGCCTGGAGTGTACGGGGTAGGACGTACGAGCAGTACTTC. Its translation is CAWSVRGRTYEQYF.

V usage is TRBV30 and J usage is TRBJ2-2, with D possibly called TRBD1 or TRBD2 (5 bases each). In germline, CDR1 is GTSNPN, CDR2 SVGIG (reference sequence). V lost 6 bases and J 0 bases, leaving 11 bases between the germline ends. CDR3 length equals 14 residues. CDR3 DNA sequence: TGTGCCTGCTTTAGGGGACCGAACACCGGGGAGCTGTTTTTT. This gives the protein CACFRGPNTGELFF.

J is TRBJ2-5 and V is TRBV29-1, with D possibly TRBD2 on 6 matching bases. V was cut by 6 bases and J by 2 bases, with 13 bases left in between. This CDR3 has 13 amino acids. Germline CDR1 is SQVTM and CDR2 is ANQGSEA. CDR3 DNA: TGCAGCGTGCGGCGGGACTCACAAGAGACCCAGTACTTC. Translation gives CSVRRDSQETQYF.

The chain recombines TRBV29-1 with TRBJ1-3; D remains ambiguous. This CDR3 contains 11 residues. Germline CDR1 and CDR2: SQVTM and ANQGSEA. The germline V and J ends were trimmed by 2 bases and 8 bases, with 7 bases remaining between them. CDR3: CSVEILDTIYF. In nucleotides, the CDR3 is TGCAGCGTTGAAATACTGGACACCATATATTTT.